This TCR beta chain was profiled in a study of shared clonotypes between healthy human individuals. Findings of the study overall: Non-shared clonotypes displayed generation probabilities falling below those of clonotypes present in all four donors.

Deep was the level used in running the assay. Profiling relied on immunoSEQ multiplex PCR, and the TCRdb table lists in-frame clones only, not all of them. Of approximately 940,000 clones listed, over 75% are singletons. The CDR3 runs to 14 residues. V was shortened by 2 bases and J by 2 bases, with 9 bases between the two germline ends. The germline CDR1 and CDR2 sequences are MNHEY and SMNVEV (reference sequence). Remarks on this clone: The antigen is not known.

The TCR was taken from a young man in good health. The sample taken for sequencing was memory CD4+ T cells sorted from blood. Subset meaning: CD45RA-negative fraction. The V call is TRBV27, the J call TRBJ1-1, with no clear D. DNA for the CDR3: TGTGCCAGCAGTTTACTCTTATCTAACACTGAAGCTTTCTTT. Its translation: CASSLLLSNTEAFF.